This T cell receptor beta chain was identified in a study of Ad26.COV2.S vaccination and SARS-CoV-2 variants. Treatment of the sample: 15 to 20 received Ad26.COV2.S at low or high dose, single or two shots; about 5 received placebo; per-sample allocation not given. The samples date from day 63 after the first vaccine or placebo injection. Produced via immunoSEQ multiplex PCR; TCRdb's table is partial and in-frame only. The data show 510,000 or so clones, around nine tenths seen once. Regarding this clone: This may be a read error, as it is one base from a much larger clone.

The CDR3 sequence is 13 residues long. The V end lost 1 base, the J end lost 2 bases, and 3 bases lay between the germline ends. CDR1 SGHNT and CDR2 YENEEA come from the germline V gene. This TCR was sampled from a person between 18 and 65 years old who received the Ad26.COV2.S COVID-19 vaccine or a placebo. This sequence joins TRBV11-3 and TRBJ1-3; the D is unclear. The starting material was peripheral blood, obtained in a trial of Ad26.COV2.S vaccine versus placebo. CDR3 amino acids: CASSLGPGNTIYF. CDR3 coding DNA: TGTGCCAGCAGCTTAGGGCCTGGAAACACCATATATTTT. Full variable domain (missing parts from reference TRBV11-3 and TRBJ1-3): EAGVVQSPRYKIIEKKQPVAFWCNPISGHNTLYWYLQNLGQGPELLIRYENEEAVDDSQLPKDRFSAERLKGVDSTLKIQPAELGDSAVYLCASSLGPGNTIYFGEGSWLTVV.